A single T cell receptor beta chain is shown here with its context. Reverse transcription of all isolated RNA meant that expressed TCRB transcripts were sequenced. The method was immunoSEQ multiplex PCR; TCRdb's version includes in-frame clones alone and lacks a portion of them. The repertoire holds hundreds of thousands of clones, with around 12% as singletons. Purity exceeded 95% in all sorted populations. The CDR3 is made up of 17 amino acids. V shed 1 base, J shed 6 bases, and the junction held 8 bases outside the gene matches. Germline values: CDR1 LNHDA, CDR2 SQIVND (reference sequence). This entry is derived from a study of beta chain features in type 1 diabetes.

The chain is built from TRBV19 and TRBJ2-4, with 11 bases that match TRBD1. The sequencing input was naive CD4+ T cells from blood. This TCR was recovered from a man aged 18 to 35 in good health. DNA for the CDR3: TGTGCCAGTAGTATAGGGGTCCAGGGACAGGGGGTAAACATTCAGTACTTC. It translates to CASSIGVQGQGVNIQYF.